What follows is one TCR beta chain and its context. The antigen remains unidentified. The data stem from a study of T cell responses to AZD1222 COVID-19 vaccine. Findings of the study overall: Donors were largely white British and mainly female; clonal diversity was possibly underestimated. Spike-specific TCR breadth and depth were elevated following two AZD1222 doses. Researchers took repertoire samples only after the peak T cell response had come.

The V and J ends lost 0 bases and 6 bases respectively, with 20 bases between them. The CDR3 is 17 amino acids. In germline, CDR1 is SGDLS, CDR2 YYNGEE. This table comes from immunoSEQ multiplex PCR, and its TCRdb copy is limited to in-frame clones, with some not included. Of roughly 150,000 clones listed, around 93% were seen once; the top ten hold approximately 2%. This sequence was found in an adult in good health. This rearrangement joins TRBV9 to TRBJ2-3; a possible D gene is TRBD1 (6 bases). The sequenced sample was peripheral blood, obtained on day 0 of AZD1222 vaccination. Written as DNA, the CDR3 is TGTGCCAGCAGCGTAGCTACTGGACAGAACCCGGCGGATACGCAGTATTTT. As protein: CASSVATGQNPADTQYF.